The 20 T cell receptor beta chains presented below share a single source sample, sequenced in a study of blood T cell repertoires in COVID-19. Measured with immunoSEQ multiplex PCR; TCRdb has only the in-frame clones, and not every one. The table includes about 310,000 clones, 89% detected once. The specimen was PBMCs or T cells enriched from blood (not recorded which). These receptors were obtained from a woman aged 35 to 49 who had recovered from COVID-19.

V and J are TRBV5-4 and TRBJ1-1; D ambiguous. Trimming took 0 bases from V and 6 from J, leaving 9 bases between them. CDR1 SGHNT and CDR2 YYREEE come from the germline V gene (reference sequence). The CDR3 contains 13 residues. The DNA of the CDR3 is TGTGCCAGCAGCTTGGGAGACATTTCTGAAGCTTTCTTT. Encoded protein: CASSLGDISEAFF.

This clone was picked up one time. The V and J genes are TRBV16 and TRBJ1-5, with D possibly matching TRBD1 (6 bases). Trimming removed 1 base from V and 2 bases from J, with 12 bases in between. Germline-derived CDR1 and CDR2 are KGHSY and FQNENV. This CDR3 has 16 residues. CDR3 loop: CASSQFQGSGNQPQHF. CDR3 bases: TGTGCCAGCAGCCAATTCCAGGGGTCGGGCAATCAGCCCCAGCATTTT.

The rearrangement uses TRBV18 and TRBJ2-3; TRBD2 matches at 12 bases. The J segment lost 3 bases and the V segment lost 4 bases, leaving 5 bases of the junction unmatched. CDR3 length equals 16 residues. Germline CDR1 and CDR2: KGHSH and LQKENI. The CDR3 DNA is TGTGCCAGCTCACAGGAGACTAGCGGGAGAACAGATACGCAGTATTTT. This codes for CASSQETSGRTDTQYF.

The J gene is TRBJ2-1, the V gene TRBV5-4; tentatively, D is TRBD2 (6 bases). The CDR3 contains 18 residues. The V gene's germline CDR1 is SGHNT and CDR2 YYREEE (reference sequence). Trimming took 3 bases from V and 3 from J, leaving 22 bases between them. In nucleotides, the CDR3 is TGTGCCAGCAGCTCCTCTAGGGCGGAGGGCCTATACTACAATGAGCAGTTCTTC. Its translation: CASSSSRAEGLYYNEQFF.

The rearrangement joins TRBV5-1 to TRBJ1-4, with a possible D match to TRBD1 (5 bases). CDR1 is SGHRS and CDR2 is YFSETQ in the germline V gene. The ends were cut back, 1 base at V and 7 bases at J, with 17 bases in the middle. This CDR3 spans 16 amino acids. The CDR3 region is CASSLRGHSGSEKLFF. The CDR3 DNA follows: TGCGCCAGCAGCTTGAGGGGCCATTCGGGTAGTGAAAAACTGTTTTTT.

The V call is TRBV2, the J call TRBJ2-5; TRBD2 agrees at 7 bases. Trimming removed 7 bases from V and 5 bases from J; junction bases left unmatched: 10. CDR1 is SNHLY and CDR2 is FYNNEI in the germline V gene. The CDR3 contains 14 residues. The CDR3 sequence is CASTQGREGETQYF. The DNA of the CDR3 is TGTGCCAGCACCCAAGGGAGGGAGGGGGAGACCCAGTACTTC.

In its sample, this clone was seen once. V is TRBV9 and J is TRBJ2-2; TRBD1 matches at 7 bases. Germline V gene data show CDR1 as SGDLS and CDR2 as YYNGEE. V trimming: 3 bases; J trimming: 5 bases; junction bases outside the gene matches: 13. CDR3 length: 17 amino acids. The CDR3 DNA follows: TGTGCCAGCAGCGCCCTCCTAGAGGGGGCCTGGACCGGGGAGCTGTTTTTT. Its translation is CASSALLEGAWTGELFF.

The sample holds a few counts of this clone. The chain links TRBV5-1 to TRBJ2-7, with 7 bases lining up with TRBD2. Unmatched junction bases numbered 8, after V lost 5 bases and J lost 0 bases. The CDR3 has 15 amino acids. CDR1 is SGHRS and CDR2 is YFSETQ in the germline V gene. CDR3 amino acids: CASRREAGYSYEQYF. The CDR3 nucleotides read TGCGCCAGCAGACGGGAGGCAGGTTACTCCTACGAGCAGTACTTC.

The rearrangement links TRBV10-1 to TRBJ2-1; 8 bases agree with TRBD2. V lost 2 bases, J lost 10 bases, and 10 bases stayed unmatched. Germline V lookup: CDR1 WNHNN, CDR2 SYGVQD (reference sequence). CDR3 length: 15 residues. CDR3 residues: CASSEGSGALKEQFF. For the CDR3, the DNA is TGCGCCAGCAGTGAGGGTAGCGGGGCCCTAAAGGAGCAGTTCTTC.

The J gene is TRBJ2-1, the V gene TRBV11-1, with D possibly matching TRBD2 (6 bases). CDR3 length: 14 amino acids. Germline loops: CDR1 SGHAT, CDR2 FQDESV (reference sequence). V dropped 4 bases and J dropped 0 bases, with 7 bases sitting between them. In DNA, the CDR3 is TGTGCCAGCAGCTGGGGGGTCTCCTACAATGAGCAGTTCTTC. The encoded protein is CASSWGVSYNEQFF. Supplemented by reference TRBV11-1 and TRBJ2-1, the full variable domain reads EAEVAQSPRYKITEKSQAVAFWCDPISGHATLYWYRQILGQGPELLVQFQDESVVDDSQLPKDRFSAERLKGVDSTLKIQPAELGDSAMYLCASSWGVSYNEQFFGPGTRLTVL.

V usage is TRBV29-1 and J usage is TRBJ1-3, with D possibly TRBD1 on 6 matching bases. The germline CDR1 and CDR2 sequences are SQVTM and ANQGSEA. This CDR3 has 13 amino acids. V lost 1 base to trimming and J lost 10 bases, with 14 bases between them. CDR3 in DNA: TGCAGCGTTGAAGCCAGGGGTCCCCAAACCATATATTTT. This gives the protein CSVEARGPQTIYF.

The J gene is TRBJ2-3, the V gene TRBV7-2; 12 bases are a match to TRBD2. This CDR3 comprises 15 residues. V lost 5 bases to trimming and J lost 2 bases; unmatched junction nucleotides: 2. Per germline, CDR1 SGHTA and CDR2 FQGNSA. The CDR3 protein is CASSTSGGPTDTQYF. The CDR3 DNA sequence: TGTGCCAGCAGCACTAGCGGGGGGCCCACAGATACGCAGTATTTT.

This chain links TRBV18 with TRBJ1-5; D is possibly TRBD1 (5 bases). Deletions cut 3 bases from V and 0 bases from J, with 12 bases between. Germline CDR1 and CDR2: KGHSH and LQKENI. The CDR3 runs 16 residues. The CDR3 reads CASSPTATGSNQPQHF. The CDR3 DNA follows: TGTGCCAGCTCACCCACCGCCACAGGTAGCAATCAGCCCCAGCATTTT.

The V gene is TRBV5-1, the J gene TRBJ1-1; 7 bases line up with TRBD1. The V gene's germline CDR1 is SGHRS and CDR2 YFSETQ. With V trimmed by 1 base and J by 5 bases, 5 bases remained unmatched. This CDR3 is 14 amino acids long. The CDR3 protein is CASSLTPGGTEAFF. The CDR3 bases are TGCGCCAGCAGCTTGACGCCAGGGGGTACTGAAGCTTTCTTT.

V gene TRBV3-1 (or the pseudogene TRBV3-2) combines with J gene TRBJ2-7; possible D gene TRBD2, 6 bases. Germline CDR1 and CDR2: LGHDT and YNNKEL (reference sequence). The CDR3 sequence is 14 residues long. Trimming stripped 7 bases from V and 7 bases from J, with 20 bases between. CDR3 DNA sequence: TGTGCCAGCACCACATCTGGGGGGAGTGGGGAGCAGTACTTC. This encodes CASTTSGGSGEQYF.

The chain is built from TRBV7-9 and TRBJ2-3; D possibly corresponds to TRBD2 (5 bases). Germline V gene lookup returns CDR1 SEHNR and CDR2 FQNEAQ (reference sequence). Trimming removed 4 bases from V and 3 bases from J, with 5 bases in between. The CDR3 spans 12 residues. CDR3 DNA: TGTGCCAGCAGCTGGGAGACAGATACGCAGTATTTT. Translating gives CASSWETDTQYF.

The chain employs TRBV27 and TRBJ2-3; TRBD2 agrees at 9 bases. The CDR3 runs to 15 residues. Trimming took 2 bases from V and 7 from J; bases not matched to a gene: 7. Looked up from germline, CDR1 is MNHEY and CDR2 is SMNVEV (reference sequence). CDR3 sequence (DNA): TGTGCCAGCAGTTTAGAGGGCGGGGGGGCGTATACGCAGTATTTT. Its translation is CASSLEGGGAYTQYF.

This chain connects TRBV6-5 to TRBJ1-2, with 9 bases aligning to TRBD1. Germline CDR1 reads MNHEY; CDR2 reads SVGAGI. The J segment lost 5 bases and the V segment lost 4 bases, leaving 2 bases of the junction unmatched. The length of the CDR3 is 13 residues. This chain's CDR3 is CASSSGQGYGYTF. For the CDR3, the DNA is TGTGCCAGCAGTTCGGGACAGGGTTATGGCTACACCTTC.

V and J are TRBV19 and TRBJ2-7; maybe TRBD2 (6 bases). Trimming took off 6 bases at V and 0 bases at J, with 12 bases between the two ends. This CDR3 comprises 14 residues. Germline loops: CDR1 LNHDA, CDR2 SQIVND (reference sequence). The CDR3 DNA reads TGTGCCAGTAGCGGGACTGGGAGCTCCTACGAGCAGTACTTC. Amino acid sequence: CASSGTGSSYEQYF.

The rearrangement joins TRBV19 to TRBJ1-1, with 10 bases that match TRBD1. Looked up from germline, CDR1 is LNHDA and CDR2 is SQIVND (reference sequence). The J segment lost 3 bases and the V segment lost 11 bases, leaving 6 bases of the junction unmatched. The CDR3 has 13 residues. DNA of the CDR3: TGTGCCGCTACCGGGACAGGGGACACTGAAGCTTTCTTT. Translated: CAATGTGDTEAFF.